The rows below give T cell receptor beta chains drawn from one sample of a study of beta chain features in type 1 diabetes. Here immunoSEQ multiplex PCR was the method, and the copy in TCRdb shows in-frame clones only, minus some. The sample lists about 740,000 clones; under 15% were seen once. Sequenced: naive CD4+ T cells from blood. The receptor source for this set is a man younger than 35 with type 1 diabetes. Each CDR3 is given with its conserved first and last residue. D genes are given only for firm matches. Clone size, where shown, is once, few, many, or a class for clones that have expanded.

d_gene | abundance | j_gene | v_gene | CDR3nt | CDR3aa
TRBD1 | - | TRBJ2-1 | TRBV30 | TGTGCCTGGAGTGGACAGGGGAATGAGCAGTTCTTC | CAWSGQGNEQFF
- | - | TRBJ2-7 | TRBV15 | TGTGCCACCAGCTTTAGGAGCCCCGTGGACGAGCAGTACTTC | CATSFRSPVDEQYF
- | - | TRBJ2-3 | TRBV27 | TGTGCCAGCAGTTTATCGTGGGCAGGTCAAGATACGCAGTATTTT | CASSLSWAGQDTQYF
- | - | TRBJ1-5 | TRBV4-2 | TGTGCCAGCAGCCAAGATGGAGGACAGCCCCATCAGCCCCAGCATTTT | CASSQDGGQPHQPQHF
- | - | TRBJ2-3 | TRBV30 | TGTGCCTGGAGCGCGTCCGTGAGAGATACGCAGTATTTT | CAWSASVRDTQYF
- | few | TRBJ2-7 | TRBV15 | TGTGCCACCAGCAGAGATTTGGGGGGCAAGGCCGAGCAGTACTTC | CATSRDLGGKAEQYF
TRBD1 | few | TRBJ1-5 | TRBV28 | TGTGCCAGCAGTCGGAGGACAGGGGTGGTGCTTAGCAATCAGCCCCAGCATTTT | CASSRRTGVVLSNQPQHF
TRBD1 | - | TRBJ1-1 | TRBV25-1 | TGTGCCAGCACCTCATCGACAGGGGTTGATGAAGCTTTCTTT | CASTSSTGVDEAFF
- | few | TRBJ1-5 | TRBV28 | TGTGCCAGCAGTTTAGAGGGGGGGCTGAGGCAGCCCCAGCATTTT | CASSLEGGLRQPQHF
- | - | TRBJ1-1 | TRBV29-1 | TGCAGCGTTGAGGGCCACCTGAACACTGAAGCTTTCTTT | CSVEGHLNTEAFF
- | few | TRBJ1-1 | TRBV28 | TGTGCCAGCACCACCGGAGGTGGCGACACTGAAGCTTTCTTT | CASTTGGGDTEAFF
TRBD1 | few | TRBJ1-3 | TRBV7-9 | TGTGCCAGCAGCTTAGGGGACAGCTCTGGAAACACCATATATTTT | CASSLGDSSGNTIYF
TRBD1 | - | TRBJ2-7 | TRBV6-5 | TGTGCCAGCAGCCCGGGACAGGGAACCTACGAGCAGTACTTC | CASSPGQGTYEQYF
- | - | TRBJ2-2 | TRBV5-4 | TGTGCCAGCCCGGGACAAAACACCGGGGAGCTGTTTTTT | CASPGQNTGELFF
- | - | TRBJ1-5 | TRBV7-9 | TGTGCCAGCAGCCAGGGTGATCAGCCCCAGCATTTT | CASSQGDQPQHF
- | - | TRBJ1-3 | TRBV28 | TGTGCCAGCATCACCGGGGGCAGCTCTGGAAACACCATATATTTT | CASITGGSSGNTIYF
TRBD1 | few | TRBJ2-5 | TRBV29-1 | TGCAGCGTTGAAAGGGGACAGAAAGAGACCCAGTACTTC | CSVERGQKETQYF
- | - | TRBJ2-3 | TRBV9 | TGTGCCAGCAGCGTAGAGGATACGCAGTATTTT | CASSVEDTQYF
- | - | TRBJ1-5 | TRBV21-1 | TGTGCCAGCAGCAAATCTCGGGTCGACTCGAGCATTAGCAATCAGCCCCAGCATTTT | CASSKSRVDSSISNQPQHF